This TCR beta chain was sequenced in a study of graft-versus-host responses after intestinal transplantation. Study at large: Every recipient had anti-thymocyte globulin induction and 2 to 4 years of tacrolimus plus steroids.

The repertoire was sequenced with immunoSEQ multiplex PCR; TCRdb's copy has only in-frame clones and lacks some. The profile shows 18,000 or so clones, 85% to 95% of them singletons. Looked up from germline, CDR1 is MGHRA and CDR2 is YSYEKL. Trimming at V came to 1 base and at J to 5 bases, leaving 3 bases not matched to a gene. This CDR3 contains 14 residues. This chain connects TRBV4-1 to TRBJ2-3; TRBD2 aligns across 7 bases. Sequencing used PBMCs, obtained 23 days after intestinal transplant. This TCR came from a human patient who received an intestinal transplant, so some T cells may come from the graft donor. This CDR3 reads CASSQGGSVDTQYF. CDR3 DNA sequence: TGCGCCAGCAGCCAAGGCGGGAGTGTAGATACGCAGTATTTT.